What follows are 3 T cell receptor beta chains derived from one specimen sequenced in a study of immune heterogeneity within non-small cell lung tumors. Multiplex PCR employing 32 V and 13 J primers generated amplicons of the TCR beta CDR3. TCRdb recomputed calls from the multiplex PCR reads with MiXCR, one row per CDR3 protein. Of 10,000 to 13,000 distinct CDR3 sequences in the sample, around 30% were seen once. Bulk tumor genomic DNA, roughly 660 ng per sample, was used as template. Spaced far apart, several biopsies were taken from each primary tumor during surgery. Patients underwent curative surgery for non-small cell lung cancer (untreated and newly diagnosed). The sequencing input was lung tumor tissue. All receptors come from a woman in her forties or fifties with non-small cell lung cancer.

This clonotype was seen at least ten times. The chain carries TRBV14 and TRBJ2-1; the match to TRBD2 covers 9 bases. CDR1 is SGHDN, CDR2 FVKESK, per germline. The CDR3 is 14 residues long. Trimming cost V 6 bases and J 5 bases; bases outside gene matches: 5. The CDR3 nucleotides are TGTGCCAGCAGTCGGAGCGGGAGGCACAATGAGCAGTTCTTC. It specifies CASSRSGRHNEQFF.

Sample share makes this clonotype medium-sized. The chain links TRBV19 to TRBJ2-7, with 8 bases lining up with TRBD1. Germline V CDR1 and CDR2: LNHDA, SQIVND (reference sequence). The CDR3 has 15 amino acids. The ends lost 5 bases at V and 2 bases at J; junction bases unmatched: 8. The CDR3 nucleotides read TGTGCCAGTAGTCAACAGGGGGTTTATCCCTACGAGCAGTACTTC. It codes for CASSQQGVYPYEQYF.

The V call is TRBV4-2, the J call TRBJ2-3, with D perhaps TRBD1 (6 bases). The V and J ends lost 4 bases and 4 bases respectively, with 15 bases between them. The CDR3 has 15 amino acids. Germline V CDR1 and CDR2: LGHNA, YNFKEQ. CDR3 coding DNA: TGTGCCAGCAGCCGTGGCTCCAGGGGTGCAGATACGCAGTATTTT. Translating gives CASSRGSRGADTQYF.